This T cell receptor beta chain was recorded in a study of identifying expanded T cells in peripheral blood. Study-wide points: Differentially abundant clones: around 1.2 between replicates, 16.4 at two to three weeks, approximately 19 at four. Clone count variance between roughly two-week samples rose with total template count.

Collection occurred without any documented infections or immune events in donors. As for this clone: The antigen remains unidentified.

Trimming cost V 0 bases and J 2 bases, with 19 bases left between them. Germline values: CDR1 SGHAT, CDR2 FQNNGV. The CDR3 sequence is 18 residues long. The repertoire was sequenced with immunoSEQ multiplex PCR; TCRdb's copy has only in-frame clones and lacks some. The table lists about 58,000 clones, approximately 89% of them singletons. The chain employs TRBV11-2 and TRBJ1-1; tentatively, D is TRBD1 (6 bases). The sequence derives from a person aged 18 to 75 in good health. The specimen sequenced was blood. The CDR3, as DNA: TGTGCCAGCAGCTTAGACCCAAAGATACAGGGTCGAAACACTGAAGCTTTCTTT. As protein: CASSLDPKIQGRNTEAFF.